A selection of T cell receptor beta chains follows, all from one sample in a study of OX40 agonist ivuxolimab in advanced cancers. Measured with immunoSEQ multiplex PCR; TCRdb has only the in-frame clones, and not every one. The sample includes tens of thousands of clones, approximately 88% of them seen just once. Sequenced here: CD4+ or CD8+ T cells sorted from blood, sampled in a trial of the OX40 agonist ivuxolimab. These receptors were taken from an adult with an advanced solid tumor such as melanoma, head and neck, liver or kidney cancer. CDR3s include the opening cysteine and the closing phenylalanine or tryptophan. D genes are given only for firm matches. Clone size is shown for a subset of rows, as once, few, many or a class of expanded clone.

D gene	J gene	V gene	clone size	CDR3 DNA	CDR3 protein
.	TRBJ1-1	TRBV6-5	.	TGTGCCAGTAGACGACAATTGAACACTGAAGCTTTCTTT	CASRRQLNTEAFF
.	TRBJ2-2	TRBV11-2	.	TGTGCCAGCAGCTTAGATCTTTGGGGGCTGAACACCGGGGAGCTGTTTTTT	CASSLDLWGLNTGELFF
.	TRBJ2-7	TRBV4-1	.	TGCGCCAGCAGCCCCCGGACAGAAGCCTACGAGCAGTACTTC	CASSPRTEAYEQYF
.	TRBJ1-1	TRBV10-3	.	TGTGCCATCAGTGAGGGGGGAACTGAAGCTTTCTTT	CAISEGGTEAFF
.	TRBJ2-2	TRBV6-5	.	TGTGCCAGTCGGATCACAGGAGCGAACACCGGGGAGCTGTTTTTT	CASRITGANTGELFF
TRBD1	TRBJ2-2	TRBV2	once	TGTGCCAGCAGTTCTCTCCCGACAGGGGAAGTTGGGGAGCTGTTTTTT	CASSSLPTGEVGELFF
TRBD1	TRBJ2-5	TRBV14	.	TGTGCCAGCAGCCAAAAAAGGGGGACAGACCAAGAGACCCAGTACTTC	CASSQKRGTDQETQYF
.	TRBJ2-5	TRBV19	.	TGTGCCAGTAGTCCCACGGGGATACACCAAGAGACCCAGTACTTC	CASSPTGIHQETQYF
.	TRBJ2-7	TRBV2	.	TGTGCCAGCTCTGGACAGAACTACGAGCAGTACTTC	CASSGQNYEQYF
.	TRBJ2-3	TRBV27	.	TGTGCCAGCAGTCTCAGGGTCGTCCCCACAGATACGCAGTATTTT	CASSLRVVPTDTQYF
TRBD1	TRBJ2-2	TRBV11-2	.	TGTGCCAGCAGCTTAGTCGGTGGACAGGCCGGCACCGGGGAGCTGTTTTTT	CASSLVGGQAGTGELFF
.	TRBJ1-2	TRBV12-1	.	TGTGCCAGCAGCTCGAAGGCCCGGGACAGGGCTGGCTACACCTTC	CASSSKARDRAGYTF
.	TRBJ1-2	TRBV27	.	TGTGCCAGCAGTTTATCGTCCCGGGAAGGGGGAAGGAATGGCTACACCTTC	CASSLSSREGGRNGYTF
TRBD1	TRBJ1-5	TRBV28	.	TGTGCCAGCAGTCAGCCGACAGGGGGCAGGCAGCCCCAGCATTTT	CASSQPTGGRQPQHF
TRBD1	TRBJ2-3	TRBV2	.	TGTGCCAGCAGTGCTATCGGGGCAGGGGGCGCAGATACGCAGTATTTT	CASSAIGAGGADTQYF
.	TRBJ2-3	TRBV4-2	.	TGTGCCAGCAGCCAAGACGGGGGGCATTGGGATACGCAGTATTTT	CASSQDGGHWDTQYF
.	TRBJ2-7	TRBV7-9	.	TGTGCCAGCAGCCTCTCTGGAACCCACGAGCAGTACTTC	CASSLSGTHEQYF
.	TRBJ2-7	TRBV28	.	TGTGCCAGCAGTACAAACTCACAGGGATCCTCCCTCGACGAGCAGTACTTC	CASSTNSQGSSLDEQYF
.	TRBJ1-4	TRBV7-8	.	TGTGCCAGCAGCTTAGTCGTTGATGAAAAACTGTTTTTT	CASSLVVDEKLFF
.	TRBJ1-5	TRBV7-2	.	TGTGCCAGCAGCCCATTTGGGAGGGATCAGCCCCAGCATTTT	CASSPFGRDQPQHF
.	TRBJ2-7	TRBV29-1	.	TGCAGCGTTGTGGGGGGATCGAATCACGAGCAGTACTTC	CSVVGGSNHEQYF
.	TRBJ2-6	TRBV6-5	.	TGTGCCAGCAGTTACGTCCACTCTGGGGCCAACGTCCTGACTTTC	CASSYVHSGANVLTF
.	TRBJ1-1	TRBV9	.	TGTGCCAGCAGCGTAGATGGCCGGACTGAAGCTTTCTTT	CASSVDGRTEAFF
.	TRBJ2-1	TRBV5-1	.	TGCGCCAGCAGCTTGCCCTCCGGGACTGGCAATGAGCAGTTCTTC	CASSLPSGTGNEQFF
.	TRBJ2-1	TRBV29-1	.	TGCAGCGTTGAAGAGGGTAATGAGCAGTTCTTC	CSVEEGNEQFF
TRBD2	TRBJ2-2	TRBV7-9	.	TGTGCCAGTAGCGGGGGCCCGAACACCGGGGAGCTGTTTTTT	CASSGGPNTGELFF
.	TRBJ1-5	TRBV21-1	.	TGTGCCAGCAGCTCCACATTCGGGGTCAATCAGCCCCAGCATTTT	CASSSTFGVNQPQHF
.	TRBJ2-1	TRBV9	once	TGTGCCAGCAGCGGTACTTGGATAAATGAGCAGTTCTTC	CASSGTWINEQFF
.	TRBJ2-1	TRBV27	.	TGTGCCAGCAGTTGGGGTGGATCGTCCAATGAGCAGTTCTTC	CASSWGGSSNEQFF
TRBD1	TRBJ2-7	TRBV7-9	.	TGTGCCAGCAGCTTCCAACAGGGGACACCTCACGAGCAGTACTTC	CASSFQQGTPHEQYF
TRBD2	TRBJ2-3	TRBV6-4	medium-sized	TGTGCCAGCAGTGACGTAGCGGGGGGCACAGATACGCAGTATTTT	CASSDVAGGTDTQYF
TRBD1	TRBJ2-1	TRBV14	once	TGTGCCAGCAGCCAACCGGGACAGTCCTACAATGAGCAGTTCTTC	CASSQPGQSYNEQFF
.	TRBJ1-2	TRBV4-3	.	TGCGCCAGCAGCCAAGATGAGGGGCTTGGTGATGGCTACACCTTC	CASSQDEGLGDGYTF
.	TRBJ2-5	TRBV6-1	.	TGTGCCAGCAGTGACCCCAGGGGAGGGGTGGAGACCCAGTACTTC	CASSDPRGGVETQYF
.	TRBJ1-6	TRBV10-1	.	TGCGCCAGCAGTACTGACAGCGTTAGCTCCTATAATTCACCCCTCCACTTT	CASSTDSVSSYNSPLHF
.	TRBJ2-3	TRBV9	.	TGTGCCAGCAGCGTAGGGCTGGGGGGCCAGACAGATACGCAGTATTTT	CASSVGLGGQTDTQYF
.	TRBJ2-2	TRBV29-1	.	TGCAGCGTTGCGGAAGGCCGCACTAACACCGGGGAGCTGTTTTTT	CSVAEGRTNTGELFF
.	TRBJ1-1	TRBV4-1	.	TGCGCCAGCAGCCAAGGTCGGGGAGGGAGCACTGAAGCTTTCTTT	CASSQGRGGSTEAFF
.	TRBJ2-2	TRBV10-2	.	TGCGCCAGCAGTGACAGGTCGAACACCGGGGAGCTGTTTTTT	CASSDRSNTGELFF
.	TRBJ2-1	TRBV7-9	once	TGTGCCAGCAGCTCGTACTGGGCTCTGGAGCAGTTCTTC	CASSSYWALEQFF
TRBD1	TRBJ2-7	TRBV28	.	TGTGCCAGCAGCCCCACCGTAGGGGGCAGGGGCGAGCAGTACTTC	CASSPTVGGRGEQYF
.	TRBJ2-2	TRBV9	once	TGTGCCAGCAGCGTACTAGCTGATTGGGCCGGGGAGCTGTTTTTT	CASSVLADWAGELFF
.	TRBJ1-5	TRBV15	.	TGTGCCACCAGCAGAGAGTGGGGGCAGGTGACCCAGCCCCAGCATTTT	CATSREWGQVTQPQHF